This T cell receptor beta chain was sequenced in a study of T cells in Graves' hyperthyroidism and ophthalmopathy. The CDR3 contains 15 residues. Trimming removed 3 bases at V and 4 bases at J, with 13 bases between. Germline V gene lookup returns CDR1 SGDLS and CDR2 YYNGEE. There were TCR beta CDR3 regions amplified from RNA transcripts. First-round RT-PCR targeting the TCR CDR3 was performed with the HTBI primer set. Via MiXCR, TCRdb re-called the multiplex PCR reads, giving one row per CDR3 protein. The repertoire includes approximately 560,000 distinct CDR3 sequences, 15% to 18% of them detected once, and approximately 7% sits in the top ten. The study defined stable Graves' hyperthyroidism as no ophthalmopathy progression within 18 months. The hyperthyroidism patients had all been newly diagnosed, and their disease duration was under 2 months. Their ages ranged from 18 to 65 years. Patients were excluded because of uncontrolled infection, other autoimmune disease, pregnancy or lactation. 10 ml of fresh peripheral blood supplied the PBMCs.

Comment on this clonotype: Given a much more abundant clone one base away, this may be a read error.

Sequencing was done on a sample of blood. The sequence came from a woman younger than 45 with Graves' hyperthyroidism. J is TRBJ2-2 and V is TRBV9; D is undetermined. The CDR3 DNA is TGTGCCAGCAGCGCAGTAGGGCACCGCACCGGGGAGCTGTTTTTT. It specifies CASSAVGHRTGELFF. The complete variable domain, with remaining parts taken from reference TRBV9 and TRBJ2-2, reads DSGVTQTPKHLITATGQRVTLRCSPRSGDLSVYWYQQSLDQGLQFLIQYYNGEERAKGNILERFSAQQFPDLHSELNLSSLELGDSALYFCASSAVGHRTGELFFGEGSRLTVL.